The rows below give T cell receptor beta chains drawn from one sample of a study of tumor-infiltrating lymphocytes in primary liver carcinoma. TCRdb recomputed calls from the multiplex PCR reads with MiXCR, one row per CDR3 protein. The table includes tens of thousands of distinct CDR3 sequences, roughly 72% detected once. Specimen: liver tumor tissue from sampling region 1. All receptors come from a man aged 40-49 years with primary liver carcinoma and hepatitis B virus infection. The CDR3 runs from the conserved cysteine through the conserved F or W. The D gene is left open where the match is weak. Clone size appears in some rows only: once, few, many, or a class for an expanded clone.

clone_size: .
d_call: TRBD2
j_call: TRBJ2-7
v_call: TRBV7-8
cdr3_aa: CAIRPNMTSGGPSYEQYF
cdr3_nt: TGTGCCATCAGACCAAATATGACTAGCGGTGGGCCCTCCTACGAGCAGTACTTC

clone_size: once
d_call: .
j_call: TRBJ2-4
v_call: TRBV6-5
cdr3_aa: CASSWGIENKSIHYF
cdr3_nt: TGTGCCAGCAGTTGGGGAATCGAGAACAAAAGCATTCACTACTTC

clone_size: many
d_call: TRBD2
j_call: TRBJ2-7
v_call: TRBV30
cdr3_aa: CAWSPWAGVSYEQYF
cdr3_nt: TGTGCCTGGAGTCCATGGGCGGGAGTGTCCTACGAGCAGTACTTC

clone_size: .
d_call: .
j_call: TRBJ2-7
v_call: TRBV6-5
cdr3_aa: CASSHYPLGTEQYF
cdr3_nt: TGTGCCAGCTCGCACTACCCCCTGGGGACCGAGCAGTACTTC

clone_size: .
d_call: .
j_call: TRBJ2-1
v_call: TRBV4-1
cdr3_aa: CASSHDPQGSYSEQFF
cdr3_nt: TGCGCCAGCAGCCATGACCCCCAGGGCTCCTACAGTGAACAGTTCTTC

clone_size: .
d_call: TRBD1
j_call: TRBJ1-3
v_call: TRBV6-5
cdr3_aa: CASRMTGDSYIMYF
cdr3_nt: TGTGCCAGCAGGATGACAGGGGACTCATACATCATGTATTTT

clone_size: .
d_call: .
j_call: TRBJ2-7
v_call: TRBV7-8
cdr3_aa: CARSLGKDNYEQYF
cdr3_nt: TGTGCCAGAAGCTTAGGGAAGGACAACTACGAGCAGTACTTC

clone_size: .
d_call: .
j_call: TRBJ2-3
v_call: TRBV29-1
cdr3_aa: CSVDGGSRQYF
cdr3_nt: TGTAGCGTGGATGGGGGGAGTAGGCAGTATTTT

clone_size: .
d_call: .
j_call: TRBJ2-7
v_call: TRBV28
cdr3_aa: CASSSRQIGPSAYEQYF
cdr3_nt: TGTGCCAGCAGTTCCCGCCAGATAGGGCCGTCCGCCTACGAGCAGTACTTC

clone_size: once
d_call: .
j_call: TRBJ2-7
v_call: TRBV11-2
cdr3_aa: CASSLVLWGQGTYEIYF
cdr3_nt: .

clone_size: .
d_call: TRBD1
j_call: TRBJ2-7
v_call: TRBV29-1
cdr3_aa: CSVFRDRGGNDQYF
cdr3_nt: TGCAGCGTATTCCGGGACAGGGGTGGGAACGATCAGTACTTC

clone_size: many
d_call: .
j_call: TRBJ2-4
v_call: TRBV10-3
cdr3_aa: CAISEAAKNIQYF
cdr3_nt: TGTGCCATCAGTGAGGCAGCCAAAAACATTCAGTACTTC

clone_size: .
d_call: .
j_call: TRBJ2-5
v_call: TRBV28
cdr3_aa: CASSLGGGGGEIRYF
cdr3_nt: TGTGCCAGCAGCCTGGGTGGTGGGGGCGGAGAGATCCGGTACTTC

clone_size: .
d_call: .
j_call: TRBJ2-3
v_call: TRBV4-1
cdr3_aa: CVSSPEDGATDMQYF
cdr3_nt: TGCGTCAGCAGCCCTGAGGATGGAGCCACAGATATGCAGTATTTT

clone_size: .
d_call: .
j_call: TRBJ1-2
v_call: TRBV7-9
cdr3_aa: CANRLERDGYTF
cdr3_nt: TGTGCCAACAGATTAGAACGGGATGGCTACACCTTC

clone_size: .
d_call: .
j_call: TRBJ2-5
v_call: TRBV11-2
cdr3_aa: CISSFSAGETQYF
cdr3_nt: TGTATCAGCAGCTTTAGCGCCGGAGAGACCCAGTACTTC

clone_size: many
d_call: TRBD1
j_call: TRBJ1-1
v_call: TRBV6-6
cdr3_aa: CASSPGQGNTEAFF
cdr3_nt: TGTGCCAGCAGTCCGGGACAGGGTAACACTGAAGCTTTCTTT

clone_size: .
d_call: .
j_call: TRBJ2-3
v_call: TRBV29-1
cdr3_aa: CGRCPGGIDTQYF
cdr3_nt: TGCGGCCGGTGTCCTGGGGGCATAGATACGCAGTATTTT

clone_size: .
d_call: .
j_call: TRBJ2-1
v_call: TRBV6-1
cdr3_aa: CARGAHRAPSNEQFF
cdr3_nt: TGTGCCAGAGGTGCTCACAGGGCCCCTTCCAATGAGCAGTTCTTC